This record looks at one T cell receptor (beta chain) sequence and its context. The antigen is unknown. This record comes from a study of T cell responses to AZD1222 COVID-19 vaccine. The table came from immunoSEQ multiplex PCR; TCRdb's copy has only in-frame clones and leaves some out. This sample has 150,000 or so clones, with approximately 90% found just once. Looked up from germline, CDR1 is SGHNT and CDR2 is YENEEA. V lost 0 bases, J lost 4 bases, and 4 bases lay in between. The CDR3 runs 12 residues. The study's findings and limits: Donors were largely white British and mainly female; clonal diversity was possibly underestimated. Among AZD1222 vaccinees, only 5 to 7 were seropositive at baseline.

This chain joins TRBV11-3 and TRBJ2-7; D is uncertain. This receptor was identified in an adult in good health. The sample consisted of peripheral blood, taken on day 0 of MenACWY control vaccination. CDR3 in amino acids: CASSLDRYEQYF. Here the CDR3 DNA reads TGTGCCAGCAGCTTAGATCGGTACGAGCAGTACTTC.